The entry below describes one T cell receptor (beta chain). Antigen specificity is unknown. This CDR3 contains 13 residues. From germline, CDR1 is DFQATT and CDR2 SNEGSKA (reference sequence). V was pared by 1 base and J by 9 bases, with 2 bases of the junction left unmatched. This record comes from a study of CD8 T cells in ankylosing spondylitis. Study results and limitations: It was reported that disease-linked clones were significantly enriched in matched ankylosing spondylitis synovial fluid. It appeared that ankylosing spondylitis blood was characterized by a TCR beta motif of under ten highly homologous variants.

Preparation of TCR beta libraries was done by quantitative 5'-RACE with molecular barcodes. TCRdb processed the 5' RACE reads anew with MiXCR; each CDR3 protein has one entry. The profile shows approximately 400,000 distinct CDR3 sequences, 25% to 30% of them singletons. The chain is built from TRBV20-1 and TRBJ2-1; TRBD2 agrees at 11 bases. The receptor comes from a male donor with ankylosing spondylitis. Sequencing was carried out using blood, either unsorted or a sorted T cell fraction (not recorded which). The CDR3: CSARGLAGTEQFF. The CDR3 DNA is TGCAGTGCTAGAGGACTAGCGGGAACTGAGCAGTTCTTC.